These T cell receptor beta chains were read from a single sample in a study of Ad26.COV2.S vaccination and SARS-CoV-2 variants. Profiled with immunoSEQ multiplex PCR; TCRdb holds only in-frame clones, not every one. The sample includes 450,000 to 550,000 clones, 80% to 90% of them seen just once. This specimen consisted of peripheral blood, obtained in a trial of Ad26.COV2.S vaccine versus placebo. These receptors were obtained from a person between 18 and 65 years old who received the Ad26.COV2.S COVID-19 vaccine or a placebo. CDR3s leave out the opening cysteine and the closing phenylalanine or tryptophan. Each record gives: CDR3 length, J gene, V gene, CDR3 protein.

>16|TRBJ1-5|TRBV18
ASSPGPGRSWGNQPQH
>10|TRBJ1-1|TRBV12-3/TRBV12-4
ASSPYFAEAF
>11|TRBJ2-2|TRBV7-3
ASSRGITGELF
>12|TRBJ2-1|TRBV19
ASHRGSSYNEQF
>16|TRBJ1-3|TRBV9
ASSASSRDQGSGNTIY
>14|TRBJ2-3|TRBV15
ATSWPPRGSADTQY
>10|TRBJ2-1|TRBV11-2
ASSFSRNEQF
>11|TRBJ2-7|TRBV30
AWSHTSSYEQY
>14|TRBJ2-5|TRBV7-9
ASSFPQAPVDETQY
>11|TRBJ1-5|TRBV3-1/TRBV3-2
ASSQDRSQPQH
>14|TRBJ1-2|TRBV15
ATSRDLDAGPPGYT
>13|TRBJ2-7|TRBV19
ASSIAGQGTYEQY
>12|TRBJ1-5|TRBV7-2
ASSRTAINQPQH
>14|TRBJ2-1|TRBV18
ASSYQGQVGDNEQF
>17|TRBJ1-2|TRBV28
ASSLMAASSKSLLYGYT
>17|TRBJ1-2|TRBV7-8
ASSSLGVGGLPVNYGYT
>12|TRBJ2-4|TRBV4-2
ASSQVKGRDIQY
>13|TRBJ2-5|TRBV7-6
ASSLWAGWGETQY
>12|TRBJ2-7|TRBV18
ASSPRDRGSEQY
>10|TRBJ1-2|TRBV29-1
SAGGLNYGYT
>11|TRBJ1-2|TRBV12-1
ASSFGPNGGYT
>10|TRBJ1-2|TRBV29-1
SIRQGKDGYT
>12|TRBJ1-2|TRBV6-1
ASSEKDRTYGYT
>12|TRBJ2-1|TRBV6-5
ASSYSGGGNEQF
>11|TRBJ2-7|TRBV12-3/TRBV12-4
ASSFRPIHEQY
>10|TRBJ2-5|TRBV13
ASSQDREVQY
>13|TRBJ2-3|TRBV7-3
ASSLGYSGTDTQY